This TCR beta chain was found in a study of identifying expanded T cells in peripheral blood. Repertoires were generated with immunoSEQ multiplex PCR, while TCRdb's copy carries only in-frame clones and drops some. Here the sample spans 80,000 to 90,000 clones, approximately 83% being singletons. The CDR3 loop spans 14 amino acids. V lost 4 bases, J lost 1 base, and 8 bases lay in between. The germline CDR1 and CDR2 sequences are SNHLY and FYNNEI. Sequenced input: blood. The source is a person aged 18-70 years in good health. The chain has TRBV2 and TRBJ2-4, with D uncertain. CDR3 loop: CASSGGFAKNIQYF. The CDR3 DNA follows: TGTGCCAGCAGTGGGGGTTTCGCCAAAAACATTCAGTACTTC.